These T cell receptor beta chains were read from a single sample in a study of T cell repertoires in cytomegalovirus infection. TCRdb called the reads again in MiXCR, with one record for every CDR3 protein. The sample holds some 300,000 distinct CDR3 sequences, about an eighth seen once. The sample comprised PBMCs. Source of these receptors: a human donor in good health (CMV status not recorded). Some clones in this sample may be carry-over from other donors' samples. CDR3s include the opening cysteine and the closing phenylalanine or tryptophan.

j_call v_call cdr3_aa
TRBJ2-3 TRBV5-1 CASSFEQGYDTDTQYF
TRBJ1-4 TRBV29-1 CSARTGGATNEKLFF
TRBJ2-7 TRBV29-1 CSVEDVLYEQYF
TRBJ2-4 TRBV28 CASTATRTGDIQYF
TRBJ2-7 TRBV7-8 CASSLGTIKIEQYF
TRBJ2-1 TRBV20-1 CSAPEGNEQFF
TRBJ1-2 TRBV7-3 CASSLNPREVGGYTF
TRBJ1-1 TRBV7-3 CASSNIGVGPEAEAFF
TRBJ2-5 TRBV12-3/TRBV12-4 CASSLEFKETQYF
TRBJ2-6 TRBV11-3 CASSLGQASSGANVLTF
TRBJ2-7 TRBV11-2 CASSTKPGQGGYEQYF
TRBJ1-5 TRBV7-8 CASSSRTNPGRNQPQHF
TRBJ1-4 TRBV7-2 CASSRRGLGNEKLFF
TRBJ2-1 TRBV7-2 CASSLDSFSSYNEQFF
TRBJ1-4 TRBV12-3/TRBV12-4 CASSSGTRENEKLFF
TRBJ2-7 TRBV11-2 CASSYAGTGISYEQYF
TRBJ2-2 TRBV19 CASSPGELAGVGGELFF
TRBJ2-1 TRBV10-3 CAIAPGLAGEYNEQFF
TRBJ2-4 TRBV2 CASSEGAGIDIQYF
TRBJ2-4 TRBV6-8 CASRPPGLGTKNIQYF
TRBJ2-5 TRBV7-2 CASSRLRRGGTGETQYF
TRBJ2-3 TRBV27 CASSLSWGRGDTQYF
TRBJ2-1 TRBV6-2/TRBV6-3 CASSYGGRATYNEQFF
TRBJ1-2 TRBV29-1 CSVATENYTF
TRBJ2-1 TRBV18 CASSLALGARDEQFF
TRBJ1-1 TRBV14 CASSQVTGLTEAFF
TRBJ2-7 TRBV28 CASGRGVGYEQYF
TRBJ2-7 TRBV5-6 CASSLDDRVIYEQYF
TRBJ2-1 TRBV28 CASRYVGLAYYNEQFF
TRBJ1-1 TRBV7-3 CASSAGTGGRAFF
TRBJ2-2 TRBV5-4 CASNADGTGELFF
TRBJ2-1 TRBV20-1 CSALHGTSDIEQFF
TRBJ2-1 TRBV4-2 CASSQGPRASGYNEQFF
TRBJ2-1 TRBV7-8 CASSYLGGRDEQFF
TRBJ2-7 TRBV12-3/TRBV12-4 CASSPTRGGTSYEQYF
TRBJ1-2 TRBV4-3 CASSQDVGGPSNYGYTF
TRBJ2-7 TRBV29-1 CSVEEQTEQYF
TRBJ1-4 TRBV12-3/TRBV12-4 CASSLAGSSNEKLFF
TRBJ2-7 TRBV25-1 CASSDPDRGGGNTEQYF
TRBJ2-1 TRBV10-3 CAISESRLAGKNEQFF
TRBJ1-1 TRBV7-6 CASSLGQGAAGTEAFF
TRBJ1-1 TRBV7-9 CASSGTGTNTEAFF
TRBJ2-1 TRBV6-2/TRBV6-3 CASSLLAGVYNEQFF
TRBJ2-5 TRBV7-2 CASSLSPQSMETQYF
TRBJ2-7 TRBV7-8 CASSLALGTVYEQYF
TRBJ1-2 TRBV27 CASSFTGTANYGYTF
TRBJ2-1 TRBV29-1 CSVAQKTDNEQFF
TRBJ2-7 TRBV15 CATSRDPRDNYEQYF
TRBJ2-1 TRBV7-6 CASSLESPAYNEQFF
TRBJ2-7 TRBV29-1 CSAHGRGGYEQYF
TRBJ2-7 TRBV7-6 CASSLGRERAYEQYF
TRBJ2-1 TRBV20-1 CSARVRFGDQFF
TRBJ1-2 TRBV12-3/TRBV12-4 CASSYTQGAQGYTF
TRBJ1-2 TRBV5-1 CASSFQGNYGYTF